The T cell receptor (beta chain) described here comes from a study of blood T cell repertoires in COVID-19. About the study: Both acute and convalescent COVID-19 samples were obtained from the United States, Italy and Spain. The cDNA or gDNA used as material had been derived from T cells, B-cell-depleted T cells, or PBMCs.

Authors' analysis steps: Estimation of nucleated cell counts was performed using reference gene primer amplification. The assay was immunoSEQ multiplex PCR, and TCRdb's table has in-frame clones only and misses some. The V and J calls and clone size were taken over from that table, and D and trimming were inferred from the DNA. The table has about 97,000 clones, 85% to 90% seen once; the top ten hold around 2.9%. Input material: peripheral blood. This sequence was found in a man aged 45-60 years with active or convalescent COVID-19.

CDR3 DNA: TGTGCCAGCAGTTACGTCTCAGACCAAGAGACCCAGTACTTC. Its protein product is CASSYVSDQETQYF. This sequence joins TRBV6-2 or TRBV6-3 and TRBJ2-5; D call uncertain. V was trimmed by 2 bases and J by 0 bases, leaving 7 bases between them. In germline, CDR1 is MNHEY, CDR2 SVGEGT. This CDR3 contains 14 residues.